A selection of T cell receptor beta chains follows, all from one sample in a study of human T cells and chemical hapten exposure. TCRdb ran MiXCR on the RACE reads and lists one entry per CDR3 protein. Counted here are roughly 380,000 distinct CDR3 sequences, 4.8% occurring once; the ten biggest clones make up around 2.3%. Sequencing used whole blood, obtained in connection with sensitization to the hapten diphenylcyclopropenone (DPC). These receptors all come from a woman aged 45-65 years with alopecia areata. Some clones in this sample may be carry-over from other donors' samples. Each CDR3 is given with its conserved first and last residue. A D gene is named only where the DNA matches it firmly. Rows give clone size only sometimes, using once, few, many, or a class for an expanded clone.

J: TRBJ1-2
D: -
V: TRBV12-3/TRBV12-4
size: many
DNA: TGTGCCAGCAGTTTACCTCAGCGCATGGACAGCCCCTATGGCTACACCTTC
CDR3: CASSLPQRMDSPYGYTF

J: TRBJ2-5
D: -
V: TRBV10-3
size: many
DNA: TGTGCCATCACCGGGGACGGCCAAGAGACCCAGTACTTC
CDR3: CAITGDGQETQYF

J: TRBJ2-3
D: -
V: TRBV5-1
size: -
DNA: TGCGCCAGCAGCCCGGGCCTCACCACAGATACGCAGTATTTT
CDR3: CASSPGLTTDTQYF

J: TRBJ1-1
D: -
V: TRBV5-1
size: many
DNA: TGCGCCAGCAGCTTTGGCAGTTTGAACACTGAAGCTTTCTTT
CDR3: CASSFGSLNTEAFF

J: TRBJ2-7
D: TRBD1
V: TRBV15
size: few
DNA: TGTGCCACCAGCAGGGGACAGGGAGGCGAGCAGTACTTC
CDR3: CATSRGQGGEQYF

J: TRBJ2-3
D: -
V: TRBV12-3/TRBV12-4
size: few
DNA: TGTGCCAGCAAACAGATCAACACAGATACGCAGTATTTT
CDR3: CASKQINTDTQYF

J: TRBJ2-2
D: -
V: TRBV20-1
size: -
DNA: TGCAGTGCTACCCCGAGGTCTAAGTTTCAAGCGAACACCGGGGAGCTGTTTTTT
CDR3: CSATPRSKFQANTGELFF

J: TRBJ2-3
D: TRBD2
V: TRBV20-1
size: many
DNA: TGCAGTGCTAGTCAGAGCGGGACTAGCACAGATACGCAGTATTTT
CDR3: CSASQSGTSTDTQYF

J: TRBJ2-3
D: -
V: TRBV11-2
size: many
DNA: TGTGCCAGCAGCTTAGATCGGGGATCTCGCACAGATACGCAGTATTTT
CDR3: CASSLDRGSRTDTQYF

J: TRBJ2-4
D: -
V: TRBV7-9
size: -
DNA: TGTGCCAGCAGCTTTGTGGGGGGAGTAGCCAAAAACATTCAGTACTTC
CDR3: CASSFVGGVAKNIQYF

J: TRBJ2-5
D: TRBD1
V: TRBV18
size: many
DNA: TGTGCCAGCTCACTGCGACAGGGCGAGACCCAGTACTTC
CDR3: CASSLRQGETQYF

J: TRBJ2-7
D: -
V: TRBV6-1
size: many
DNA: TGTGCCAGCCACCACGGGGACGCCGGCTACGAGCAGTACTTC
CDR3: CASHHGDAGYEQYF

J: TRBJ1-3
D: -
V: TRBV29-1
size: few
DNA: TGCAGCGTTGTAGCAGCCTCTGGAAACACCATATATTTT
CDR3: CSVVAASGNTIYF

J: TRBJ2-2
D: -
V: TRBV12-5
size: many
DNA: TGTGCTAGTGGTCCGCAGGGGAACACCGGGGAGCTGTTTTTT
CDR3: CASGPQGNTGELFF

J: TRBJ2-1
D: TRBD1
V: TRBV7-2
size: -
DNA: TGTGCCAGCAGCCCAACAGGGGTCGGTGAGCAGTTCTTC
CDR3: CASSPTGVGEQFF

J: TRBJ2-2
D: -
V: TRBV24-1
size: many
DNA: TGTGCCACCAGTGCACGGGACTGGAACACCGGGGAGCTGTTTTTT
CDR3: CATSARDWNTGELFF

J: TRBJ2-1
D: TRBD1
V: TRBV6-6
size: few
DNA: TGTGCCAGCAGCCTACAGGGGATTAAATTCTTC
CDR3: CASSLQGIKFF

J: TRBJ2-2
D: TRBD1
V: TRBV29-1
size: many
DNA: TGCAGCGTTGTTGAAGTACAGGGGGCCGGGGAGCTGTTTTTT
CDR3: CSVVEVQGAGELFF

J: TRBJ2-3
D: TRBD2
V: TRBV6-2/TRBV6-3
size: many
DNA: TGTGCCAGCAGGGGAGGACTAGCGGCTTCTCAAGTCCCCTCAGATACGCAGTATTTT
CDR3: CASRGGLAASQVPSDTQYF

J: TRBJ1-2
D: -
V: TRBV12-3/TRBV12-4
size: -
DNA: TGTGCCAGCAGTTTAAGGATGCGTGGCTACACCTTC
CDR3: CASSLRMRGYTF

J: TRBJ2-3
D: -
V: TRBV7-9
size: -
DNA: TGTGCCAGCAGCTTTAACCTGGCCTGGGGCGCAGATACGCAGTATTTT
CDR3: CASSFNLAWGADTQYF